Each of the 21 T cell receptor beta chains below was sequenced from the same sample in a study of brain T cells in children with intractable seizures. Libraries were prepared by immunoSEQ multiplex PCR; TCRdb keeps only in-frame clonotypes and omits some of them. The sample records about 320,000 clones, over 85% being singletons. As for time point: blood from clinic visit 5 months post-surgery; TSC patient then seizure free. Sample: peripheral blood, taken roughly 5 months after surgery. Source of these receptors: a boy under three years old with tuberous sclerosis and intractable seizures.

This rearrangement joins TRBV24-1 to TRBJ1-1; D might be TRBD1 (5 bases). Trimming removed 12 bases at V and 1 base at J, with 17 bases between. CDR3 length: 14 residues. CDR1 is KGHDR, CDR2 SFDVKD, per germline. The CDR3 here is CASHRGRGNTEAFF. The CDR3, as DNA: TGTGCCTCGCATCGGGGACGTGGGAACACTGAAGCTTTCTTT.

CDR3: CASSSGLSEGHTF. CDR3 nucleotides: TGTGCCAGCAGCTCCGGACTCTCAGAGGGCCACACCTTC. The chain has TRBV5-6 and TRBJ1-2; D remains unclear. This CDR3 has 13 amino acids. V lost 3 bases and J 12 bases, leaving 18 bases between the germline ends. Germline loops: CDR1 SGHDT, CDR2 YYEEEE.

V usage is TRBV7-8 and J usage is TRBJ2-7; TRBD1 might be the D (6 bases). With 0 bases removed from V and 5 bases from J, the gap between germline ends came to 17 bases. Looked up from germline, CDR1 is SGHVS and CDR2 is FQNEAQ. The CDR3 extends over 16 amino acids. This CDR3 reads CASSLAPRQDTNEQYF. CDR3 nucleotides: TGTGCCAGCAGCTTAGCGCCGCGACAGGACACCAACGAGCAGTACTTC.

This rearrangement joins TRBV9 to TRBJ1-1, with a weak D call TRBD1 (6 bases). In germline, CDR1 is SGDLS, CDR2 YYNGEE. The V end was cut by 4 bases, the J end by 1 base, with 14 bases between. CDR3 length: 15 amino acids. The CDR3 sequence: CASSPVGQPNTEAFF. The CDR3 nucleotides read TGTGCCAGCAGCCCGGTGGGACAACCGAACACTGAAGCTTTCTTT.

The chain has TRBV21-1 and TRBJ2-1. TRBV21-1 is a documented pseudogene. This CDR3 has 11 residues. Here the CDR3 reads CASSKGCEQFF. The CDR3 region has the DNA TGTGCCAGCAGCAAAGGGTGTGAGCAGTTCTTC.

The rearrangement links TRBV2 to TRBJ2-1; D may be TRBD2 (6 bases). Trimming stripped 3 bases from V and 9 bases from J, with 9 bases between. This CDR3 comprises 12 residues. Germline values: CDR1 SNHLY, CDR2 FYNNEI. The CDR3: CASSELGGEQFF. As DNA, the CDR3 is TGTGCCAGCAGTGAGTTGGGGGGTGAGCAGTTCTTC.

A single count supports this clone. V usage is TRBV5-1 and J usage is TRBJ1-1; TRBD1 might be the D (5 bases). Trimming took 1 base from V and 5 from J, leaving 12 bases between them. The CDR3 length is 14 residues. Germline lookup yields CDR1 SGHRS and CDR2 YFSETQ. For the CDR3, the DNA is TGCGCCAGCAGCTTGCTAGGGGTAGGTACTGAAGCTTTCTTT. It yields the protein CASSLLGVGTEAFF.

The chain joins TRBV30 to TRBJ2-2; the match to TRBD1 covers 8 bases. V shed 4 bases, J shed 2 bases, and the junction held 12 bases outside the gene matches. Germline CDR1 GTSNPN, CDR2 SVGIG (reference sequence). The CDR3 length is 17 residues. The CDR3, as DNA: TGTGCCTGGACCCGCAGGGGGCGGGCTATAAACACCGGGGAGCTGTTTTTT. Residues: CAWTRRGRAINTGELFF. The full variable domain, with the rest looked up from reference TRBV30 and TRBJ2-2, is SQTIHQWPATLVQPVGSPLSLECTVEGTSNPNLYWYRQAAGRGLQLLFYSVGIGQISSEVPQNLSASRPQDRQFILSSKKLLLSDSGFYLCAWTRRGRAINTGELFFGEGSRLTVL.

This chain links TRBV4-1 with TRBJ1-6; 8 bases match TRBD1. J was trimmed by 2 bases and V by 0 bases; bases with no gene match: 15. Per germline, CDR1 MGHRA and CDR2 YSYEKL. CDR3 length: 21 amino acids. CDR3 sequence (DNA): TGCGCCAGCAGCCAAGATCAGGGACAGGCCTCCCCGATACCCTATAATTCACCCCTCCACTTT. Its translation: CASSQDQGQASPIPYNSPLHF.

This clone was detected only a few times. V usage is TRBV4-2 and J usage is TRBJ2-7; TRBD2 is a possible D gene (6 bases). CDR1 is LGHNA, CDR2 YNFKEQ, per germline. The CDR3 is 14 amino acids. V dropped 0 bases and J dropped 3 bases, with 9 bases sitting between them. DNA of the CDR3: TGTGCCAGCAGCCAAGACCCCGGGGGCTACGAGCAGTACTTC. The encoded protein is CASSQDPGGYEQYF.

The rearrangement uses TRBV5-8 and TRBJ1-1; D not certain. The CDR3 totals 12 residues. Trimming shortened V by 5 bases and J by 5 bases, and 10 bases separated the two germline ends. Germline values: CDR1 SGHTS, CDR2 YDEGEE. The CDR3, as DNA: TGTGCCAGCAGATGGCCAAGTACTGAAGCTTTCTTT. Residues: CASRWPSTEAFF.

The chain carries TRBV4-1 and TRBJ1-1; D is unresolved. Germline CDR1 reads MGHRA; CDR2 reads YSYEKL. This CDR3 contains 16 residues. Trimming shortened V by 3 bases and J by 0 bases, and 14 bases separated the two germline ends. In DNA, the CDR3 is TGCGCCAGCAGCCACCACCTGAGGACCATGAACACTGAAGCTTTCTTT. Translation: CASSHHLRTMNTEAFF.

In this sample, this clone turned up once. V gene TRBV4-2 combines with J gene TRBJ2-7; D remains unclear. The CDR3 runs to 16 residues. Germline lookup yields CDR1 LGHNA and CDR2 YNFKEQ. Trimming pared 0 bases from V and 0 bases from J, leaving 12 bases between. The CDR3 loop reads CASSQDRLLSSYEQYF. CDR3 nucleotide sequence: TGTGCCAGCAGCCAAGATCGTCTACTTAGCTCCTACGAGCAGTACTTC.

This clone was seen only once. The chain joins TRBV6-4 to TRBJ2-1; TRBD1 matches 8 bases. The germline V gene encodes CDR1 MRHNA and CDR2 SNTAGT. Losses at the gene ends were 6 bases for V and 0 bases for J; bases not matched to a gene: 4. The CDR3 runs to 15 residues. This CDR3 reads CASRRDRHSYNEQFF. The CDR3 region has the DNA TGTGCCAGCAGGCGGGACAGGCACTCCTACAATGAGCAGTTCTTC.

The CDR3 DNA follows: TGTGCCAGCAGCCCCTCCCGTGAATCGGAGCAGTTCTTC. Its protein is CASSPSRESEQFF. The V call is TRBV7-3, the J call TRBJ2-1; D not certain. The germline CDR1 and CDR2 sequences are SGHTA and FQGTGA. The V and J ends lost 5 bases and 10 bases respectively, with 15 bases between them. The CDR3 covers 13 residues.

This sequence joins TRBV28 and TRBJ1-6, with D perhaps matching TRBD1 (5 bases). The V gene's germline CDR1 is MDHEN and CDR2 SYDVKM. The ends were cut back, 7 bases at V and 7 bases at J, with 11 bases in the middle. The CDR3 runs to 13 residues. The CDR3 spells CASKADRNSPLHF. DNA of the CDR3: TGTGCCAGCAAAGCCGACAGAAATTCACCCCTCCACTTT.

This chain connects TRBV11-3 to TRBJ1-2; 9 bases match TRBD1. This CDR3 has 14 amino acids. CDR1 is SGHNT and CDR2 is YENEEA in the germline V gene. J was trimmed by 8 bases and V by 0 bases; bases with no gene match: 4. CDR3 sequence: CASSLEDRGDGYTF. CDR3 coding DNA: TGTGCCAGCAGCTTAGAGGACAGGGGAGACGGCTACACCTTC.

The chain combines TRBV2 with TRBJ2-3; 7 bases are shared with TRBD2. V lost 9 bases to trimming and J lost 0 bases; unmatched junction nucleotides: 24. The CDR3 length is 20 residues. Looked up from germline, CDR1 is SNHLY and CDR2 is FYNNEI. The CDR3 is CARQGSLPGGGPQSTDTQYF. In DNA form, the CDR3 reads TGTGCCAGACAAGGGTCCCTGCCGGGCGGGGGACCCCAAAGCACAGATACGCAGTATTTT. Drawing the rest from reference TRBV2 and TRBJ2-3, the complete variable domain is EPEVTQTPSHQVTQMGQEVILRCVPISNHLYFYWYRQILGQKVEFLVSFYNNEISEKSEIFDDQFSVERPDGSNFTLKIRSTKLEDSAMYFCARQGSLPGGGPQSTDTQYFGPGTRLTVL.

The rearrangement links TRBV11-2 to TRBJ1-5; D is uncertain. The germline CDR1 and CDR2 sequences are SGHAT and FQNNGV. With 6 bases removed from V and 1 base from J, the gap between germline ends came to 7 bases. This CDR3 is built from 13 residues. The CDR3 sequence is CASSIESNQPQHF. The CDR3 DNA sequence: TGTGCCAGCAGTATTGAAAGCAATCAGCCCCAGCATTTT. Full variable domain (rest looked up from reference TRBV11-2 and TRBJ1-5): EAGVAQSPRYKIIEKRQSVAFWCNPISGHATLYWYQQILGQGPKLLIQFQNNGVVDDSQLPKDRFSAERLKGVDSTLKIQPAKLEDSAVYLCASSIESNQPQHFGDGTRLSIL.

V usage is TRBV3-1 (or the pseudogene TRBV3-2) and J usage is TRBJ1-1, with D uncertain. Germline lookup yields CDR1 LGHDT and CDR2 YNNKEL (reference sequence). Trimming stripped 1 base from V and 1 base from J, with 7 bases between. This CDR3 contains 14 residues. CDR3 residues: CASSQGGENTEAFF. CDR3 bases: TGTGCCAGCAGCCAAGGGGGAGAGAACACTGAAGCTTTCTTT.

The chain couples TRBV6-5 to TRBJ1-1, with a tentative D call TRBD1 (5 bases). Trimming left V 6 bases short and J 3 bases short, with 11 bases between. The CDR3 has 13 amino acids. Germline V CDR1 and CDR2: MNHEY, SVGAGI. CDR3 residues: CASRAPGDTEAFF. In DNA form, the CDR3 reads TGTGCCAGCAGAGCCCCGGGGGACACTGAAGCTTTCTTT.